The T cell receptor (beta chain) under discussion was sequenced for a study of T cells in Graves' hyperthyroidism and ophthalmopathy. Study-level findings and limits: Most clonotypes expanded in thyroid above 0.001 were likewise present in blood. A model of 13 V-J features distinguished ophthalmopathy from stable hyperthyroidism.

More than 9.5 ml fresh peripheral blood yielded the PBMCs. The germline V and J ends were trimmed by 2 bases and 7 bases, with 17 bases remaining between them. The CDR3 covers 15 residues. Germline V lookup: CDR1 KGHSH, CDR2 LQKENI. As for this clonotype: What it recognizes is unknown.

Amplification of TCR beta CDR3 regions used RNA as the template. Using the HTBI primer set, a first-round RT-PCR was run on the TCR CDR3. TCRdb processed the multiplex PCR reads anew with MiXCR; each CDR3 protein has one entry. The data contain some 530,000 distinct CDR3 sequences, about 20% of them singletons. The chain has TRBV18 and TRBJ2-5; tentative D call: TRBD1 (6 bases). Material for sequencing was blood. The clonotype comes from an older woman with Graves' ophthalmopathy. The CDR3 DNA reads TGTGCCAGCTCACCATCGGACAGTGGCTCGGCGACCCAGTACTTC. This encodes CASSPSDSGSATQYF.